These T cell receptor beta chains were read from a single sample in a study of shared clonotypes between healthy human individuals. Some clones are missing from TCRdb's copy, which holds only in-frame ones; the method was immunoSEQ multiplex PCR. In the table there are some 350,000 clones, 74% of which are singletons. The sequenced sample was memory CD4+ T cells sorted from blood. These receptors came from a man between 25 and 39 years old in good health. Each CDR3 is given with its conserved first and last residue. A D gene is named only where the DNA matches it firmly. The size of a clone is reported for some rows only, either as once, few or many, or as a class for expanded clones.

d_call j_call v_call clone_size cdr3_aa cdr3_nt
. TRBJ2-5 TRBV5-1 . CASSLVRVEETQYF TGCGCCAGCAGCTTGGTTAGGGTAGAAGAGACCCAGTACTTC
. TRBJ1-1 TRBV5-4 . CASNSMTELNTEAFF TGTGCCAGCAACTCCATGACAGAATTGAACACTGAAGCTTTCTTT
. TRBJ1-4 TRBV29-1 . CSAEPGGVGEKLFF TGCAGCGCCGAACCTGGGGGGGTGGGTGAAAAACTGTTTTTT
TRBD2 TRBJ2-3 TRBV5-1 . CASSPSGLANTDTQYF TGCGCCAGCAGCCCCTCCGGACTAGCAAACACAGATACGCAGTATTTT
TRBD2 TRBJ2-7 TRBV10-3 few CAISGAGGSYEQYF TGTGCCATCAGTGGAGCGGGAGGGTCCTACGAGCAGTACTTC
TRBD1 TRBJ2-7 TRBV6-5 . CASSTPGGSYEQYF TGTGCCAGCAGTACCCCAGGGGGCTCCTACGAGCAGTACTTC
TRBD2 TRBJ2-5 TRBV18 . CASSPPSGRADRTQYF TGTGCCAGCTCACCACCTAGCGGGAGGGCCGATCGGACCCAGTACTTC
. TRBJ2-1 TRBV10-3 . CAINEKGEQFF TGTGCCATCAACGAGAAGGGTGAGCAGTTCTTC
. TRBJ2-1 TRBV27 . CASSLLRSSYNEQFF TGTGCCAGCAGTTTACTCCGTAGCTCCTACAATGAGCAGTTCTTC
. TRBJ1-5 TRBV2 once CASSVGISSNQPQHF TGTGCCAGCAGTGTGGGTATCAGTAGCAATCAGCCCCAGCATTTT
TRBD2 TRBJ2-7 TRBV28 . CASLGRPTYEQYF TGTGCCAGCCTCGGGAGGCCGACCTACGAGCAGTACTTC
. TRBJ2-7 TRBV4-1 . CASSEPGPVGYEQYF TGCGCCAGCAGCGAACCGGGACCTGTAGGTTACGAGCAGTACTTC
TRBD1 TRBJ1-1 TRBV5-1 many CASSWTGANTEAFF TGCGCCAGCAGCTGGACAGGAGCTAACACTGAAGCTTTCTTT
. TRBJ2-7 TRBV28 few CASRPAGTTYEQYF TGTGCCAGCAGACCAGCCGGGACAACGTACGAGCAGTACTTC
. TRBJ2-2 TRBV6-1 . CASSSLTGNTGELFF TGTGCCAGCAGTTCCCTTACAGGAAACACCGGGGAGCTGTTTTTT
TRBD1 TRBJ1-1 TRBV7-2 . CASSLVQGASTEAFF TGTGCCAGCAGCTTAGTTCAGGGGGCTAGCACTGAAGCTTTCTTT
TRBD1 TRBJ1-5 TRBV5-4 . CASSFDRGINQPQHF TGTGCCAGCAGCTTTGACAGGGGAATCAATCAGCCCCAGCATTTT
. TRBJ2-1 TRBV27 few CASRPIRLDSDEQFF TGTGCCAGCAGGCCGATACGTTTAGATTCCGATGAGCAGTTCTTC
. TRBJ1-3 TRBV5-1 . CASSLSGNGNTIYF TGCGCCAGCAGCTTGAGCGGGAATGGAAACACCATATATTTT
TRBD2 TRBJ2-2 TRBV5-1 . CASSLGLAGPGSGELFF TGCGCCAGCAGCTTGGGGCTAGCGGGACCAGGTAGCGGGGAGCTGTTTTTT
. TRBJ2-1 TRBV5-1 . CASSQRYNEQFF TGCGCCAGCAGCCAGCGGTACAATGAGCAGTTCTTC
TRBD1 TRBJ2-5 TRBV2 once CASSDKWAGGQETQYF TGTGCCAGCAGTGATAAGTGGGCAGGGGGCCAAGAGACCCAGTACTTC
TRBD2 TRBJ2-2 TRBV28 . CAGLATNTGELFF TGTGCCGGACTAGCGACGAACACCGGGGAGCTGTTTTTT
. TRBJ2-1 TRBV29-1 . CSVSLYTGVSYNEQFF TGCAGCGTTTCGCTTTATACGGGAGTTTCCTACAATGAGCAGTTCTTC
TRBD2 TRBJ2-3 TRBV29-1 . CSVGREALGTDTQYF TGCAGCGTTGGACGGGAGGCCCTTGGCACAGATACGCAGTATTTT
. TRBJ2-7 TRBV18 . CASSPGTVYEQYF TGTGCCAGCTCACCAGGGACGGTCTACGAGCAGTACTTC
TRBD1 TRBJ1-1 TRBV11-2 . CASSLEWSPGQSRAFF TGTGCCAGCAGCTTAGAATGGAGTCCGGGACAGTCGAGGGCTTTCTTT
TRBD2 TRBJ2-5 TRBV7-2 . CASSLVSSGRQETQYF TGTGCCAGCAGCTTGGTCAGTAGCGGGCGACAAGAGACCCAGTACTTC
. TRBJ1-5 TRBV7-9 . CASSPSGTSQPQHF TGTGCCAGCAGCCCCTCCGGGACATCTCAGCCCCAGCATTTT
. TRBJ2-2 TRBV7-8 . CASSLVHEIGELFF TGTGCCAGCAGCTTAGTTCACGAGATCGGGGAGCTGTTTTTT
. TRBJ1-2 TRBV28 . CASSLTVVYGYTF TGTGCCAGCAGCCTGACAGTGGTCTATGGCTACACCTTC
TRBD2 TRBJ2-5 TRBV5-1 . CASSMGLASGETQYF TGCGCCAGCAGCATGGGACTAGCGTCGGGAGAGACCCAGTACTTC
. TRBJ1-5 TRBV28 . CASNLQGSQPQHF TGTGCCAGCAACCTACAGGGAAGTCAGCCCCAGCATTTT
TRBD2 TRBJ2-1 TRBV11-2 . CASSSGRGLAANEQFF TGTGCCAGCAGCTCCGGTCGGGGACTAGCGGCCAATGAGCAGTTCTTC
. TRBJ2-7 TRBV28 few CASIDDRIPYEQYF TGTGCCAGCATCGATGACAGGATCCCCTACGAGCAGTACTTC
TRBD1 TRBJ1-2 TRBV11-2 . CASSSPRTGWFGYTF TGTGCCAGCAGCTCCCCCCGGACAGGGTGGTTTGGCTACACCTTC
. TRBJ2-1 TRBV5-1 . CASSLGFSYNEQFF TGCGCCAGCAGCCTGGGTTTTTCCTACAATGAGCAGTTCTTC
. TRBJ1-1 TRBV6-1 . CASSADPNTEAFF TGTGCCAGCAGCGCCGATCCTAACACTGAAGCTTTCTTT